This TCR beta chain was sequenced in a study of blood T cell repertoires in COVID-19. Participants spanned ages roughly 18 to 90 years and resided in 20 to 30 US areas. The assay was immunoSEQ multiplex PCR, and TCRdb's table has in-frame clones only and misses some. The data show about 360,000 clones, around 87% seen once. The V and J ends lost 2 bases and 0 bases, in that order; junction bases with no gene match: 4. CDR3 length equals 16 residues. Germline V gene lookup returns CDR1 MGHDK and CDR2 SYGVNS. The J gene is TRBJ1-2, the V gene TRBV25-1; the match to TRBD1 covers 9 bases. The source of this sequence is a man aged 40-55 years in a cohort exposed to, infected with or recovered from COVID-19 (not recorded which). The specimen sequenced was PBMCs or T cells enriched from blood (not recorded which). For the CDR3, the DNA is TGTGCCAGCAGTGAACCCGGGACAGGGACTAACTATGGCTACACCTTC. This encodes CASSEPGTGTNYGYTF.